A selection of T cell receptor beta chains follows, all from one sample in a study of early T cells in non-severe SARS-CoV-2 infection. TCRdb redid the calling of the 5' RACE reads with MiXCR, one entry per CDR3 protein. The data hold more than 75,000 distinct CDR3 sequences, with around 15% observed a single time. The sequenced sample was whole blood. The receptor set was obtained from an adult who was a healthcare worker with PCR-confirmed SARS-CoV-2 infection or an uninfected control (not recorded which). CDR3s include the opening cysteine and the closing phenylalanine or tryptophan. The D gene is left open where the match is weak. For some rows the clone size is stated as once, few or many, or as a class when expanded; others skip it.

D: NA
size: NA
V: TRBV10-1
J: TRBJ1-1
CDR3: CASRDTLNTEAFF
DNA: TGCGCCAGCAGGGACACGCTGAACACTGAAGCTTTCTTT

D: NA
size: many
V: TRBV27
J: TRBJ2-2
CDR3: CASSLSPGGVNTGELFF
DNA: TGTGCCAGCAGTTTAAGCCCCGGCGGCGTGAACACCGGGGAGCTGTTTTTT

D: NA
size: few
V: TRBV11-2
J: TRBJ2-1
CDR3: CASSLGPGHNYNEQFF
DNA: TGTGCCAGCAGCTTAGGTCCGGGACACAACTACAATGAGCAGTTCTTC

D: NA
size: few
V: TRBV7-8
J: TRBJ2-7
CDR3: CASSLTPLDEQYF
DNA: TGTGCCAGCAGCCTGACCCCTCTGGACGAGCAGTACTTC

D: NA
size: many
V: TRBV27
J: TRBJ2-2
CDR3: CASSASGLNTGELFF
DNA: TGTGCCAGCAGTGCCTCCGGTCTGAACACCGGGGAGCTGTTTTTT

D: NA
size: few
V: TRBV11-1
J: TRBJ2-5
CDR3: CASSLGQLKEETQYF
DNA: TGTGCCAGCAGCTTAGGGCAGCTAAAAGAAGAGACCCAGTACTTC

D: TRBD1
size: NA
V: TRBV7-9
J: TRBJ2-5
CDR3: CASSPGTAVSYQETQYF
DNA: TGTGCCAGCAGCCCAGGGACAGCAGTGTCGTACCAAGAGACCCAGTACTTC

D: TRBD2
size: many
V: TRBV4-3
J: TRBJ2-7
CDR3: CASSPGTSGYEQYF
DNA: TGCGCCAGCAGCCCGGGGACTAGCGGCTACGAGCAGTACTTC

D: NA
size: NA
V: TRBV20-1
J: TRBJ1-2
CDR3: CSAPTGPGGYTF
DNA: TGCAGTGCTCCCACCGGGCCGGGAGGCTACACCTTC

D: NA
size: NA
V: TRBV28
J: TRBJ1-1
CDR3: CASSLLLQDTEAFF
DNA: TGTGCCAGCAGTTTACTACTCCAGGACACTGAAGCTTTCTTT

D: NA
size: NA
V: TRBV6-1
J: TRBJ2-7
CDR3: CASSRLETYEQYF
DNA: TGTGCCAGCAGTCGCTTGGAAACTTACGAGCAGTACTTC

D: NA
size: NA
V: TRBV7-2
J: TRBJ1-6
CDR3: CASSLGGNSPLHF
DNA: TGTGCCAGCAGCTTAGGGGGTAATTCACCCCTCCACTTT

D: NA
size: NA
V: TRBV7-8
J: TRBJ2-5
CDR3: CASSPREMGEETQHF
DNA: TGTGCCAGCAGCCCGAGAGAGATGGGCGAGGAGACCCAGCACTTC

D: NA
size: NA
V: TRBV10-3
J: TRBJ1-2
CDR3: CATQEDGYTF
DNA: TGTGCCACCCAGGAGGATGGCTACACCTTC

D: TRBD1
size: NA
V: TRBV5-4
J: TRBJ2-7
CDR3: CASRLGQGYEQYF
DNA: TGTGCCAGCAGACTCGGACAGGGCTACGAGCAGTACTTC

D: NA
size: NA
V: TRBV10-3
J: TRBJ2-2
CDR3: CAIGLGRGYTGELFF
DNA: TGTGCCATTGGCCTAGGCAGGGGCTACACCGGGGAGCTGTTTTTT

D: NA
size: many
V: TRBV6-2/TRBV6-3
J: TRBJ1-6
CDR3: CASGSSYNSPLHF
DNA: TGTGCCAGTGGGAGCTCCTATAATTCACCCCTCCACTTT

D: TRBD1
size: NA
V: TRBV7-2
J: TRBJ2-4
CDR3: CASSFQTGLLAKNIQYF
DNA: TGTGCCAGCAGCTTTCAGACAGGGTTGCTAGCCAAAAACATTCAGTACTTC

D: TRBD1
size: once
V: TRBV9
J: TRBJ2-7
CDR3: CASSPSGDRGYEQYF
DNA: TGTGCCAGCAGCCCTTCTGGGGACAGGGGCTACGAGCAGTACTTC

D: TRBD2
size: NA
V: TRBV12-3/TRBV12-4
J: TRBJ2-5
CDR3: CASSLPSGTEETQYF
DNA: TGTGCCAGCAGTTTACCTAGCGGGACTGAAGAGACCCAGTACTTC